These 32 T cell receptor beta chains originate from one sample sequenced in a study of blood T cell repertoires in COVID-19. Produced via immunoSEQ multiplex PCR; TCRdb's table is partial and in-frame only. The data hold some 180,000 clones, with over 75% observed a single time. Sequenced material: peripheral blood. The receptors derive from a woman at least 80 years old with active or convalescent COVID-19.

This clone has a handful of counts. J is TRBJ2-5 and V is TRBV2, with 11 bases that match TRBD1. CDR1 is SNHLY, CDR2 FYNNEI, per germline. Trimming cost V 6 bases and J 5 bases; bases outside gene matches: 5. The CDR3 length is 14 residues. The CDR3 DNA is TGTGCCAGCAGGAGGACAGGGGGCTATGAGACCCAGTACTTC. This encodes CASRRTGGYETQYF.

DNA of the CDR3: TGTGCCAGCAGTTTGGGGCAGGGTTCTGAAGCTTTCTTT. It yields the protein CASSLGQGSEAFF. This chain connects TRBV6-2 or TRBV6-3 to TRBJ1-1; possible D gene TRBD1, 5 bases. CDR3 length: 13 residues. Trimming took 4 bases from V and 6 from J, leaving 12 bases between them. Germline lookup yields CDR1 MNHEY and CDR2 SVGEGT.

The rearrangement uses TRBV3-1 (or the pseudogene TRBV3-2) and TRBJ2-2; tentative D call: TRBD2 (5 bases). The CDR3 spans 15 residues. V lost 0 bases, J lost 7 bases, and 12 bases lay in between. The germline V gene encodes CDR1 LGHDT and CDR2 YNNKEL (reference sequence). As DNA, the CDR3 is TGTGCCAGCAGCCAAGACCCTCTAGCCAACGGGGAGCTGTTTTTT. This translates into CASSQDPLANGELFF.

J is TRBJ2-5 and V is TRBV5-4; D gene ambiguous. The germline V and J ends were trimmed by 0 bases and 3 bases, with 9 bases remaining between them. CDR1 is SGHNT, CDR2 YYREEE, per germline (reference sequence). This CDR3 comprises 14 residues. The CDR3: CASSLAANKETQYF. The CDR3 DNA reads TGTGCCAGCAGCTTGGCCGCCAACAAAGAGACCCAGTACTTC.

The chain links TRBV3-1 (or the pseudogene TRBV3-2) to TRBJ1-5; no clear D gene. V lost 0 bases to trimming and J lost 0 bases, with 12 bases between them. The V gene's germline CDR1 is LGHDT and CDR2 YNNKEL (reference sequence). This CDR3 has 17 amino acids. The CDR3 loop reads CASSQDLVRGSNQPQHF. Written as DNA, the CDR3 is TGTGCCAGCAGCCAAGATCTGGTACGGGGTAGCAATCAGCCCCAGCATTTT.

The rearrangement joins TRBV12-3 or TRBV12-4 to TRBJ2-5; tentative D call: TRBD2 (6 bases). The V end was cut by 8 bases, the J end by 5 bases, with 15 bases between. The CDR3 covers 13 residues. The CDR3 DNA reads TGTGCCAGCGGCCCCGGGCTAGCGGAGACCCAGTACTTC. Translating it yields CASGPGLAETQYF.

This clone is a singleton in its sample. This sequence joins TRBV5-1 and TRBJ2-1; D possibly corresponds to TRBD1 (5 bases). The V gene's germline CDR1 is SGHRS and CDR2 YFSETQ. The V and J ends lost 0 bases and 6 bases respectively, with 7 bases between them. The CDR3 length is 13 residues. In nucleotides, the CDR3 is TGCGCCAGCAGCTTGGACAGGTTCAATGAGCAGTTCTTC. Translation: CASSLDRFNEQFF. Based on the CDR3 plus reference TRBV5-1 and TRBJ2-1, the full variable domain is KAGVTQTPRYLIKTRGQQVTLSCSPISGHRSVSWYQQTPGQGLQFLFEYFSETQRNKGNFPGRFSGRQFSNSRSEMNVSTLELGDSALYLCASSLDRFNEQFFGPGTRLTVL.

This clone has just a few counts. The chain combines TRBV5-6 with TRBJ2-6; D remains unclear. V lost 3 bases, J lost 0 bases, and 4 bases lay in between. Germline V CDR1 and CDR2: SGHDT, YYEEEE. The CDR3 is 14 amino acids. Here the CDR3 DNA reads TGTGCCAGCAGCTCATCCTCTGGGGCCAACGTCCTGACTTTC. It translates to CASSSSSGANVLTF.

The chain uses TRBV12-3 or TRBV12-4 and TRBJ1-2; D gene unclear. The CDR3 consists of 11 residues. Trimming left V 6 bases short and J 14 bases short, with 16 bases between. The CDR3 protein is CASRGRGVLTF. Written as DNA, the CDR3 is TGTGCCAGCAGGGGTCGGGGAGTATTGACCTTC.

This clone was recorded once. V and J are TRBV4-2 and TRBJ2-5; the D gene is possibly TRBD2 (6 bases). CDR1 LGHNA and CDR2 YNFKEQ come from the germline V gene. The CDR3 length is 14 residues. Between the trimmed V and J ends, which lost 0 bases and 6 bases, there was a span of 11 bases. The DNA for the CDR3 is TGTGCCAGCAGCCAAGATACTAGCTTACAGACCCAGTACTTC. Translated: CASSQDTSLQTQYF.

The chain employs TRBV30 and TRBJ2-3, with 7 bases fitting TRBD2. J gave up 2 bases and V 2 bases, and 7 bases lay outside the gene matches. This CDR3 contains 15 residues. From germline, CDR1 is GTSNPN and CDR2 SVGIG (reference sequence). Written as DNA, the CDR3 is TGTGCCTGGAGTCCCAATAGCGGGTACACAGATACGCAGTATTTT. Amino acid sequence: CAWSPNSGYTDTQYF.

The CDR3 DNA sequence: TGTGCCAGCCGGAGATGGCCCTCGGACACCGGGGAGCTGTTTTTT. This translates into CASRRWPSDTGELFF. The rearrangement uses TRBV11-2 and TRBJ2-2; D ambiguous. Germline lookup yields CDR1 SGHAT and CDR2 FQNNGV. There are 15 residues in the CDR3. V was clipped by 8 bases and J by 3 bases, with 16 bases between them. Combining the CDR3 with reference TRBV11-2 and TRBJ2-2 gives the whole variable domain EAGVAQSPRYKIIEKRQSVAFWCNPISGHATLYWYQQILGQGPKLLIQFQNNGVVDDSQLPKDRFSAERLKGVDSTLKIQPAKLEDSAVYLCASRRWPSDTGELFFGEGSRLTVL.

The rearrangement links TRBV7-2 to TRBJ2-5; D possibly corresponds to TRBD2 (5 bases). The germline gives CDR1 SGHTA, CDR2 FQGNSA. V shed 7 bases and J shed 3 bases, with 12 bases lying between them. CDR3 length: 13 residues. The CDR3 sequence is CASTFWGEETQYF. The CDR3, as DNA: TGTGCCAGCACTTTCTGGGGAGAAGAGACCCAGTACTTC.

This chain links TRBV3-1 (or the pseudogene TRBV3-2) with TRBJ1-6; D not certain. Germline assignment: CDR1 LGHDT and CDR2 YNNKEL (reference sequence). Between the trimmed V and J ends, which lost 0 bases and 12 bases, there was a span of 3 bases. This CDR3 spans 11 amino acids. CDR3 nucleotide sequence: TGTGCCAGCAGCCAAGACGGACCCCTCCACTTT. Translating gives CASSQDGPLHF.

This clone was observed a handful of times. The chain uses TRBV28 and TRBJ2-7; TRBD1 agrees at 10 bases. The CDR3 extends over 14 amino acids. Germline V CDR1 and CDR2: MDHEN, SYDVKM. The J segment lost 3 bases and the V segment lost 10 bases, leaving 9 bases of the junction unmatched. CDR3 sequence (DNA): TGTGCCACCACTCCCGGGACAGGGGTCTACGAGCAGTACTTC. As protein: CATTPGTGVYEQYF.

As DNA, the CDR3 is TGCGCCAGCAGCCAAGATCGAGCTAGCGGATCTCGTCGAGAGACCCAGTACTTC. Encoded protein: CASSQDRASGSRRETQYF. The chain is built from TRBV4-3 and TRBJ2-5; 7 nucleotides match TRBD2. This CDR3 comprises 18 residues. J gave up 4 bases and V 0 bases, and 14 bases lay outside the gene matches. The germline V gene has CDR1 LGHNA and CDR2 YSLEER.

V gene TRBV5-6 combines with J gene TRBJ2-5; possibly TRBD2 for D (5 bases). This CDR3 has 16 amino acids. The germline V and J ends were trimmed by 0 bases and 0 bases, with 12 bases remaining between them. The germline CDR1 and CDR2 sequences are SGHDT and YYEEEE. The CDR3 sequence: CASSLGLAHYQETQYF. The DNA for the CDR3 is TGTGCCAGCAGCTTGGGTTTAGCGCATTACCAAGAGACCCAGTACTTC.

The table lists this clone with a few counts. CDR3 in DNA: TGTGCCAGCAGCTTCTTCACCGGGGAGCTGTTTTTT. Its translation is CASSFFTGELFF. This sequence joins TRBV7-9 and TRBJ2-2, with unresolved D. The CDR3 runs 12 residues. V shed 3 bases and J shed 4 bases, with 3 bases lying between them. CDR1 and CDR2 (germline): SEHNR, FQNEAQ (reference sequence).

In its sample, this clone was seen a few times. Within the sample, other DNA sequences also encode this same CDR3. The chain employs TRBV5-1 and TRBJ2-7; D possibly corresponds to TRBD1 (6 bases). CDR3 size: 13 residues. The germline V gene encodes CDR1 SGHRS and CDR2 YFSETQ. V was trimmed by 0 bases and J by 3 bases, leaving 7 bases between them. The CDR3 nucleotides are TGCGCCAGCAGCTTGGGACAGGACTACGAGCAGTACTTC. Translating gives CASSLGQDYEQYF.

CDR3 residues: CASSFPTYRGNEKLFF. As DNA, the CDR3 is TGTGCCAGCAGCTTCCCCACCTACAGGGGGAATGAAAAACTGTTTTTT. This chain uses TRBV7-9 with TRBJ1-4, with 8 bases identical to TRBD1. The CDR3 consists of 16 residues. The ends lost 3 bases at V and 5 bases at J; junction bases unmatched: 8. CDR1 SEHNR and CDR2 FQNEAQ come from the germline V gene (reference sequence). Looking up the rest from reference TRBV7-9 and TRBJ1-4 gives the full variable domain: DTGVSQNPRHKITKRGQNVTFRCDPISEHNRLYWYRQTLGQGPEFLTYFQNEAQLEKSRLLSDRFSAERPKGSFSTLEIQRTEQGDSAMYLCASSFPTYRGNEKLFFGSGTQLSVL.

The genes are TRBV28 and TRBJ2-7, with TRBD1 matching over 10 bases. Germline CDR1 MDHEN, CDR2 SYDVKM. There are 13 residues in the CDR3. V was pared by 6 bases and J by 4 bases, with 3 bases of the junction left unmatched. In DNA, the CDR3 is TGTGCCAGCAGGACAGGGGGCTTTTACGAGCAGTACTTC. It codes for CASRTGGFYEQYF.

The chain employs TRBV19 and TRBJ2-3, with TRBD2 as a possible D gene (5 bases). V shed 9 bases and J shed 2 bases, with 12 bases lying between them. This CDR3 has 13 amino acids. Germline loops: CDR1 LNHDA, CDR2 SQIVND (reference sequence). CDR3 sequence (DNA): TGTGCCAGCGCCTCGGGGAACACAGATACGCAGTATTTT. Its protein is CASASGNTDTQYF.

This clone was recorded a few times. The J gene is TRBJ2-3, the V gene TRBV19; the D gene is possibly TRBD2 (5 bases). Trimming took 5 bases from V and 0 from J, leaving 9 bases between them. The CDR3 covers 14 residues. Germline loops: CDR1 LNHDA, CDR2 SQIVND (reference sequence). The CDR3: CASSEGPSTDTQYF. In DNA form, the CDR3 reads TGTGCCAGTAGTGAGGGCCCTAGCACAGATACGCAGTATTTT.

The rearrangement joins TRBV27 to TRBJ1-3; weak D call: TRBD1 (5 bases). The germline V and J ends were trimmed by 1 base and 2 bases, with 9 bases remaining between them. CDR1 is MNHEY, CDR2 SMNVEV, per germline (reference sequence). This CDR3 comprises 15 residues. The CDR3 here is CASSLLTGPGNTIYF. For the CDR3, the DNA is TGTGCCAGCAGTTTATTAACAGGACCTGGAAACACCATATATTTT.

This sequence joins TRBV6-2 or TRBV6-3 and TRBJ2-3; a possible D gene is TRBD2 (6 bases). Trimming removed 0 bases at V and 0 bases at J, with 16 bases between. The germline V gene encodes CDR1 MNHEY and CDR2 SVGEGT. The CDR3 runs 18 residues. In nucleotides, the CDR3 is TGTGCCAGCAGTTACTCGTATCCTAGCGAGGGGAGCACAGATACGCAGTATTTT. Protein sequence: CASSYSYPSEGSTDTQYF.

J is TRBJ1-1 and V is TRBV7-8; D is ambiguous. The CDR3 is 11 amino acids. CDR1 is SGHVS and CDR2 is FQNEAQ in the germline V gene. Trimming removed 1 base at V and 10 bases at J, with 7 bases between. The CDR3 sequence is CASSLGRSAFF. The CDR3 nucleotides read TGTGCCAGCAGCTTAGGGAGATCAGCTTTCTTT.

On this clone: The same CDR3 arises from other DNA sequences in this sample as well. The V gene is TRBV5-1, the J gene TRBJ1-5; perhaps TRBD1 as D (5 bases). Germline CDR1 reads SGHRS; CDR2 reads YFSETQ. This CDR3 spans 14 amino acids. Trimming cost V 4 bases and J 4 bases, with 12 bases left between them. The CDR3 loop reads CASSPDRGNQPQHF. In nucleotides, the CDR3 is TGCGCCAGCAGCCCCGACCGGGGGAATCAGCCCCAGCATTTT.

The chain uses TRBV4-2 and TRBJ2-3; TRBD2 agrees at 8 bases. V was clipped by 0 bases and J by 9 bases; unmatched bases: 5. There are 14 residues in the CDR3. Germline V gives CDR1 LGHNA, CDR2 YNFKEQ. For the CDR3, the DNA is TGTGCCAGCAGCCAAGATATAGCGGGAAGCACGCAGTATTTT. It specifies CASSQDIAGSTQYF.

This clone was seen a few times. The chain couples TRBV19 to TRBJ1-2, with D tentatively TRBD1 (5 bases). Deletions cut 9 bases from V and 6 bases from J, with 14 bases between. Germline assignment: CDR1 LNHDA and CDR2 SQIVND (reference sequence). The CDR3 consists of 12 residues. The CDR3 coding sequence is TGTGCCAGCAATAGTAGGGGTAATGGCTACACCTTC. Protein: CASNSRGNGYTF. The complete variable domain, with remaining parts taken from reference TRBV19 and TRBJ1-2, reads DGGITQSPKYLFRKEGQNVTLSCEQNLNHDAMYWYRQDPGQGLRLIYYSQIVNDFQKGDIAEGYSVSREKKESFPLTVTSAQKNPTAFYLCASNSRGNGYTFGSGTRLTVV.

This chain uses TRBV11-2 with TRBJ1-1; D is unclear. V lost 1 base, J lost 8 bases, and 11 bases lay in between. This CDR3 is 13 amino acids long. Germline CDR1 reads SGHAT; CDR2 reads FQNNGV. The chain's CDR3 is CASSLGRGSEAFF. The CDR3 bases are TGTGCCAGCAGCTTAGGCCGGGGATCCGAAGCTTTCTTT.

The DNA for the CDR3 is TGTGCCAGCAGTTTACAGGGGGCTTCACCCCTCCACTTT. This sequence encodes CASSLQGASPLHF. The chain uses TRBV27 and TRBJ1-6, with 8 bases aligning to TRBD1. The CDR3 contains 13 residues. The germline V gene encodes CDR1 MNHEY and CDR2 SMNVEV (reference sequence). After removal of 2 bases from V and 9 bases from J, the junction contained 0 bases not matched to a gene.

For the CDR3, the DNA is TGCGCCAGCAGGGGCGGGGGAGAGCAAGAGACCCAGTACTTC. Encoded protein: CASRGGGEQETQYF. The chain employs TRBV10-2 and TRBJ2-5, with 7 bases matching TRBD2. Per the germline V gene, CDR1 is WSHSY and CDR2 is SAAADI. V lost 6 bases, J lost 2 bases, and 6 bases stayed unmatched. The CDR3 contains 14 residues.